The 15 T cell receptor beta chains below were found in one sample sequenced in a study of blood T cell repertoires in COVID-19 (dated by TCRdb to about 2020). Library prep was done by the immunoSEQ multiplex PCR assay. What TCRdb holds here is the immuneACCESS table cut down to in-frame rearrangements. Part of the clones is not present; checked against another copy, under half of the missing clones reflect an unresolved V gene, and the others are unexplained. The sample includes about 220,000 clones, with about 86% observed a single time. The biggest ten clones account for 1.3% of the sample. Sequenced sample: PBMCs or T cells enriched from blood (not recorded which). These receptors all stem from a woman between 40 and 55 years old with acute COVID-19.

The CDR3 loop is CASQGQNTGELFF. The CDR3 DNA reads as TGTGCCAGCCAGGGACAGAACACCGGGGAGCTGTTTTTT. This chain links TRBV27 with TRBJ2-2; TRBD1 is a possible D gene (6 bases). The CDR3 contains 13 residues. In germline, CDR1 is MNHEY, CDR2 SMNVEV (reference sequence). Trimming took 8 bases from V and 1 from J, leaving 8 bases between them.

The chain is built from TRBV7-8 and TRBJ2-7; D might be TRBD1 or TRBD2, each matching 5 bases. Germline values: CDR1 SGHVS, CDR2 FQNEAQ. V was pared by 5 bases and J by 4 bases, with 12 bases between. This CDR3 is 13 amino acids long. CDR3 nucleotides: TGTGCCAGCAGCCGGGAACAGGTGTACGAGCAGTACTTC. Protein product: CASSREQVYEQYF.

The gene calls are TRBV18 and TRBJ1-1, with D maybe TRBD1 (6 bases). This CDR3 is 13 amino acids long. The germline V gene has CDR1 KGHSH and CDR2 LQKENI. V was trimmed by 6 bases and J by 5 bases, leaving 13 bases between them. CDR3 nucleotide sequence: TGTGCCAGCTCTCAGGGGCTAGAGACTGAAGCTTTCTTT. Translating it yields CASSQGLETEAFF.

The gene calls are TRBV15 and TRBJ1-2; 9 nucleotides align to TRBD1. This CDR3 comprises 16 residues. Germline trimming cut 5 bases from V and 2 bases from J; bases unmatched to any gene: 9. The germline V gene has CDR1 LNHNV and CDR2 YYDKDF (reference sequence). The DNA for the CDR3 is TGTGCCACCAGCGGTTATGGGACAGGGATGAACTATGGCTACACCTTC. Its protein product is CATSGYGTGMNYGYTF.

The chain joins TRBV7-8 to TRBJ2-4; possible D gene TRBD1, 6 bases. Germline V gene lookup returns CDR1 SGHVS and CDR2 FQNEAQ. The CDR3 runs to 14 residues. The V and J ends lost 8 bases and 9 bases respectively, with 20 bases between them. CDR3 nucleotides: TGTGCCAGCGCCCCCGCGGGCCTCAGGGGCATTCAGTACTTC. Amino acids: CASAPAGLRGIQYF.

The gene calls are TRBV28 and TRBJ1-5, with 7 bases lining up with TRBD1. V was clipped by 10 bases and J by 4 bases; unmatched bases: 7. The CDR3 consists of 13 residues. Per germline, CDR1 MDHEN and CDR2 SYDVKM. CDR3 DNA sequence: TGTGCCAACCAGGGACAGCTGAATCAGCCCCAGCATTTT. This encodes CANQGQLNQPQHF.

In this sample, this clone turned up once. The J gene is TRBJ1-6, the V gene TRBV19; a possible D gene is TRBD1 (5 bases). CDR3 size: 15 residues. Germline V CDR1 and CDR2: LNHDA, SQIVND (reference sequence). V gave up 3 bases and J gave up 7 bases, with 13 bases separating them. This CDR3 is CASSIRPKGNSPLHF. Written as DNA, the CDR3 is TGTGCCAGTAGTATTCGACCTAAGGGGAATTCACCCCTCCACTTT.

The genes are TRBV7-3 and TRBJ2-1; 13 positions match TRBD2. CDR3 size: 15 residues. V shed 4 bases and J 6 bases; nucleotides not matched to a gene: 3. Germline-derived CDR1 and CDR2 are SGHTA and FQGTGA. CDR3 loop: CASSSGLAGANEQFF. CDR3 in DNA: TGTGCCAGCAGCTCCGGACTAGCGGGAGCCAATGAGCAGTTCTTC.

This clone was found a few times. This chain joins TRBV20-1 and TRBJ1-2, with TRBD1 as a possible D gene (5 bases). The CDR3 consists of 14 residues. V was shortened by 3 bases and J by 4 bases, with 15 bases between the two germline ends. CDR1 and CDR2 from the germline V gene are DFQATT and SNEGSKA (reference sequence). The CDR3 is CSASPPQALYGYTF. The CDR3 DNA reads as TGCAGTGCTAGTCCCCCACAGGCTCTCTATGGCTACACCTTC.

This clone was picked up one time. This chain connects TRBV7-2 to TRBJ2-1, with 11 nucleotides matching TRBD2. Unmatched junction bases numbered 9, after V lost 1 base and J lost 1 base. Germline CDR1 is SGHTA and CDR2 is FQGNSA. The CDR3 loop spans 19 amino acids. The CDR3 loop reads CASSLGGSSGGTSYNEQFF. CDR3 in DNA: TGTGCCAGCAGCTTAGGCGGGTCTAGCGGGGGGACTTCCTACAATGAGCAGTTCTTC.

Written as DNA, the CDR3 is TGTGCCAGTTCCGGGACTAGCGTAGGGCTATCACGGGATGAGCAGTTCTTC. This codes for CASSGTSVGLSRDEQFF. The rearrangement joins TRBV27 to TRBJ2-1; 10 bases line up with TRBD2. CDR1 and CDR2 (germline): MNHEY, SMNVEV (reference sequence). The CDR3 is 17 residues long. The junction had 19 bases not matched to a gene; V was cut back by 9 bases and J by 8 bases.

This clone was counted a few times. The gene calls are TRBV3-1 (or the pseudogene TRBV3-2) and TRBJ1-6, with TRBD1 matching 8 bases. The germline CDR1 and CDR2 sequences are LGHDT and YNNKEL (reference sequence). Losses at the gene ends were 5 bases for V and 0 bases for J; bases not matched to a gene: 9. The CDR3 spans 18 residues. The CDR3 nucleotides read TGTGCCAGCAGCTTACATCGGACAGGGAGCTCCTATAATTCACCCCTCCACTTT. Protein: CASSLHRTGSSYNSPLHF.

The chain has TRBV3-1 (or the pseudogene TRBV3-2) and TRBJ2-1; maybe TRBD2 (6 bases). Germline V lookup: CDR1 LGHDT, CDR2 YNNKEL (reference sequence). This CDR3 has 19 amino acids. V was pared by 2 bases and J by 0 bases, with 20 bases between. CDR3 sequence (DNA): TGTGCCAGCAGCCAAAGGTTTAGCGGCCCCCGGGGCTCCTACAATGAGCAGTTCTTC. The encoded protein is CASSQRFSGPRGSYNEQFF.

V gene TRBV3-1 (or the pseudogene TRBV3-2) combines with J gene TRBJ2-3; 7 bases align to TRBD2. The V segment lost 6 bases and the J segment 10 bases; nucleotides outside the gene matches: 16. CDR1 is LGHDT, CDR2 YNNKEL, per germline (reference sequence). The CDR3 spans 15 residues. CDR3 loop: CASSLAVLDSSAQYF. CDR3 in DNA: TGTGCCAGCAGTCTAGCGGTCCTGGACTCCTCCGCGCAGTATTTT.

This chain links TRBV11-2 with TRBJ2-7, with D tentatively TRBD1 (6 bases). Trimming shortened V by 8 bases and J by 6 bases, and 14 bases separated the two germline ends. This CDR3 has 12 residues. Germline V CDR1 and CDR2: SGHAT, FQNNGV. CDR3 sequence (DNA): TGTGCCAGCGGAATACAGGGATTCGAGCAGTACTTC. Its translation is CASGIQGFEQYF.